The clone carrying this T cell receptor (beta chain) has just a few counts. V was shortened by 4 bases and J by 4 bases, with 8 bases between the two germline ends. The CDR3 spans 13 residues. Germline V gene lookup returns CDR1 SGHTA and CDR2 FQGNSA. This sample is part of a study of blood T cells in healthy people across ages. Sample-barcoded 5' priming and a J-beta primer mix drove a second PCR of roughly 6 to 12 cycles. Each CDR3 protein gets one entry after TCRdb re-called the 5' RACE reads with MiXCR. The data contain about 1.5 million distinct CDR3 sequences, 42% of them singletons. The clonotype was recovered from a woman aged 18-35 years in good health. Sequenced sample: blood. The chain links TRBV7-2 to TRBJ1-3; no clear D gene. This CDR3 is CASSSKPGNTIYF. CDR3 in DNA: TGTGCCAGCAGCTCAAAACCGGGAAACACCATATATTTT. Based on the CDR3 plus reference TRBV7-2 and TRBJ1-3, the full variable domain is GAGVSQSPSNKVTEKGKDVELRCDPISGHTALYWYRQSLGQGLEFLIYFQGNSAPDKSGLPSDRFSAERTGGSVSTLTIQRTQQEDSAVYLCASSSKPGNTIYFGEGSWLTVV.